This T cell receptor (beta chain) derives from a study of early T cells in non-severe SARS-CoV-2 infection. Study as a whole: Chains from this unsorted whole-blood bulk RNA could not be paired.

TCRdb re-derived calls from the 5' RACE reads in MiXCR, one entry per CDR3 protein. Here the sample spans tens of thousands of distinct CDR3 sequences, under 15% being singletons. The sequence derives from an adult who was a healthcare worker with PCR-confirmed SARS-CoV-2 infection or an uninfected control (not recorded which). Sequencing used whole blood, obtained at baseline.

In DNA form, the CDR3 reads TGTGCCAGCAGCTTGCCCTCGTTGCGCTTGGGCACTGAAGCTTTCTTT. This codes for CASSLPSLRLGTEAFF. The genes are TRBV7-6 and TRBJ1-1; no clear D gene. Trimming stripped 3 bases from V and 4 bases from J, with 18 bases between. This CDR3 comprises 16 residues. Germline V gene lookup returns CDR1 SGHVS and CDR2 FNYEAQ. The full variable domain, in which reference TRBV7-6 and TRBJ1-1 provide the parts outside the CDR3, is GAGVSQSPRYKVTKRGQDVALRCDPISGHVSLYWYRQALGQGPEFLTYFNYEAQQDKSGLPNDRFSAERPEGSISTLTIQRTEQRDSAMYRCASSLPSLRLGTEAFFGQGTRLTVV.